Detailed here is one TCR beta chain. The V gene lost 6 bases and the J gene lost 4 bases, with 9 bases spanning the gap. The germline V gene has CDR1 MNHNS and CDR2 SASEGT. CDR3 length: 13 residues. This entry comes from a study of blood T cells in healthy people across ages. Through a sample-barcoded 5' primer and a J-beta primer mix, a second PCR was run for roughly 7 to 12 cycles. Tags on each cDNA molecule came from a template-switch adaptor with 12 random nucleotides. One entry per CDR3 protein results from TCRdb running MiXCR on the 5' RACE reads. The sample records 500,000 to 650,000 distinct CDR3 sequences, around 27% being singletons. Drawing of peripheral blood yielded 8.5 to 10 milliliters from each donor. This same sample was also part of a study on T cells of mothers and their children. That paper adds: Donation involved a few healthy Caucasian mothers and the six children that they had. cDNA synthesis used all extracted RNA, 1.5 ug per 15 ul.

This sequence joins TRBV6-1 and TRBJ2-2; a possible D gene is TRBD1 (6 bases). Sequenced input: blood. The clonotype comes from a boy younger than 10 in good health. The CDR3 region has the DNA TGTGCCAGCAGGGTAGGGGGCACCGGGGAGCTGTTTTTT. This encodes CASRVGGTGELFF.